These 29 T cell receptor beta chains were sequenced from one sample in a study of T cell repertoires in cytomegalovirus infection. These receptors have no identified antigens. TCRdb recomputed calls from the reads with MiXCR, one row per CDR3 protein. This sample carries about 830,000 distinct CDR3 sequences, approximately 29% of them seen once, and the ten largest clones take around 12%. Sequenced here: cultured CD8+ T cells from PBMCs, sampled from culture after CMV antigen stimulation. The receptors stem from a human donor in good health (CMV status not recorded). Some clones in this sample may be carry-over from other donors' samples.

The J gene is TRBJ1-2, the V gene TRBV6-1; 7 bases line up with TRBD1. Germline V CDR1 and CDR2: MNHNS, SASEGT. The V segment lost 4 bases and the J segment 0 bases; nucleotides outside the gene matches: 14. CDR3 length: 18 amino acids. The CDR3 is CASSVLQNTGTANYGYTF. For the CDR3, the DNA is TGTGCCAGCAGTGTCCTTCAAAATACCGGGACAGCTAACTATGGCTACACCTTC.

This chain uses TRBV20-1 with TRBJ1-3; D uncertain. Trimming removed 4 bases at V and 3 bases at J, with 16 bases between. The CDR3 runs 15 residues. Looked up from germline, CDR1 is DFQATT and CDR2 is SNEGSKA (reference sequence). The CDR3 loop is CSAIDPRLGGNTIYF. CDR3 nucleotides: TGCAGTGCTATAGATCCCCGACTAGGTGGAAACACCATATATTTT.

The rearrangement uses TRBV7-3 and TRBJ2-1; tentatively, D is TRBD1 (6 bases). CDR3 size: 15 residues. V lost 5 bases, J lost 10 bases, and 21 bases lay in between. From germline, CDR1 is SGHTA and CDR2 FQGTGA. CDR3 amino acids: CASSGGRDPGYEQFF. CDR3 nucleotides: TGTGCCAGCAGCGGGGGCCGGGACCCCGGGTACGAGCAGTTCTTC.

In this sample, this clonotype turned up a few times. CDR3 region: CASSRGEWRDTEAFF. The CDR3 DNA reads TGTGCCAGTAGTCGGGGTGAGTGGAGGGACACTGAAGCTTTCTTT. The gene calls are TRBV19 and TRBJ1-1; D unclear. Trimming took 5 bases from V and 3 from J, leaving 16 bases between them. Germline CDR1 is LNHDA and CDR2 is SQIVND (reference sequence). The CDR3 runs to 15 residues.

The chain uses TRBV27 and TRBJ1-2, with TRBD1 matching 7 bases. This CDR3 spans 13 amino acids. Germline V gene data show CDR1 as MNHEY and CDR2 as SMNVEV (reference sequence). The junction had 2 bases not matched to a gene; V was cut back by 3 bases and J by 4 bases. The CDR3 spells CASSFTGAYGYTF. The CDR3 DNA is TGTGCCAGCAGTTTCACAGGGGCCTATGGCTACACCTTC.

V usage is TRBV24-1 and J usage is TRBJ1-1, with D unresolved. Per germline, CDR1 KGHDR and CDR2 SFDVKD. Trimming left V 3 bases short and J 2 bases short, with 6 bases between. CDR3 size: 13 residues. The CDR3 DNA reads TGTGCCACCAGTGATGTAGGAAACACTGAAGCTTTCTTT. It encodes CATSDVGNTEAFF.

This clonotype was seen only a few times. The rearrangement links TRBV7-3 to TRBJ2-2, with D possibly TRBD1 on 5 matching bases. The CDR3 length is 16 residues. Germline V gene sequence: CDR1 SGHTA, CDR2 FQGTGA. V shed 5 bases and J shed 1 base, with 14 bases lying between them. As DNA, the CDR3 is TGTGCCAGCAGCCCTCAGGGCAGGATGAACACCGGGGAGCTGTTTTTT. Amino acid sequence: CASSPQGRMNTGELFF.

Comments on this clonotype: One junction end does not reproduce the germline sequence, and a read error may be involved. The chain couples TRBV28 to TRBJ2-5, with unresolved D. The V gene's germline CDR1 is MDHEN and CDR2 SYDVKM. The CDR3 runs 14 residues. Here the CDR3 reads CASSSTQIEETRYF. CDR3 coding DNA: TGTGCCAGCAGCTCGACTCAGATTGAAGAGACCCGGTACTTC. Complete variable domain (other parts from reference TRBV28 and TRBJ2-5): DVKVTQSSRYLVKRTGEKVFLECVQDMDHENMFWYRQDPGLGLRLIYFSYDVKMKEKGDIPEGYSVSREKKERFSLILESASTNQTSMYLCASSSTQIEETRYFGPGTRLLVL.

This clonotype was counted ten times or more. The rearrangement links TRBV7-2 to TRBJ2-1; 11 nucleotides match TRBD2. CDR1 is SGHTA, CDR2 FQGNSA, per germline. This CDR3 comprises 15 residues. With V trimmed by 4 bases and J by 5 bases, 4 bases remained unmatched. The CDR3 DNA reads as TGTGCCAGCAGCTACCGACTAGCGGGAAACAATGAGCAGTTCTTC. Translating gives CASSYRLAGNNEQFF.

As concerns this clonotype: One base away lies a much larger clone, so this may be a sequencing read error. This chain joins TRBV7-2 and TRBJ1-5, with no clear D. The V end was cut by 6 bases, the J end by 7 bases, with 19 bases between. The germline V gene encodes CDR1 SGHTA and CDR2 FQGNSA. The CDR3 runs 15 residues. DNA of the CDR3: TGTGCCAGCAGACAACCTCCTCTATCCCACCAGCCCCAGCATTTT. Translating gives CASRQPPLSHQPQHF.

The rearrangement links TRBV7-2 to TRBJ2-2; 11 positions match TRBD2. The V gene's germline CDR1 is SGHTA and CDR2 FQGNSA. Trimming cost V 5 bases and J 6 bases; bases outside gene matches: 8. The CDR3 is 16 residues long. The CDR3 protein is CASSPLAGGPPGELFF. CDR3 nucleotide sequence: TGTGCCAGCAGCCCATTAGCGGGGGGGCCCCCCGGGGAGCTGTTTTTT.

The chain has TRBV2 and TRBJ2-7, with 7 nucleotides matching TRBD1. With 6 bases clipped from V and 7 bases from J, the junction kept 6 bases outside the gene matches. This CDR3 has 12 amino acids. Germline-derived CDR1 and CDR2 are SNHLY and FYNNEI. The CDR3 here is CASRGGAEEQYF. In DNA, the CDR3 is TGTGCCAGCAGAGGGGGCGCAGAGGAGCAGTACTTC.

With respect to this clonotype: One end of the junction varies from germline; a read error may be responsible. V usage is TRBV13 and J usage is TRBJ2-3, with 9 bases lining up with TRBD2. Germline lookup yields CDR1 PRHDT and CDR2 FYEKMQ (reference sequence). The CDR3 consists of 16 residues. DNA for the CDR3: TGCGCCAGCAGCTTGGAGGGGCTAGCGGGGCGTTATACGCAGTATTTT. Its translation is CASSLEGLAGRYTQYF.

This clonotype was detected a few times. The genes are TRBV6-1 and TRBJ2-3; perhaps TRBD2 as D (6 bases). The V end lost 2 bases, the J end lost 2 bases, and 11 bases lay between the germline ends. Germline V lookup: CDR1 MNHNS, CDR2 SASEGT. The CDR3 covers 15 residues. In DNA, the CDR3 is TGTGCCAGCAGTGAATGGCGGGGAGACACAGATACGCAGTATTTT. Its protein product is CASSEWRGDTDTQYF.

The chain couples TRBV6-5 to TRBJ2-3, with 7 bases aligning to TRBD1. The CDR3 totals 16 residues. The V segment lost 6 bases and the J segment 2 bases; nucleotides outside the gene matches: 11. From germline, CDR1 is MNHEY and CDR2 SVGAGI. The chain's CDR3 is CASRATRDRYTDTQYF. For the CDR3, the DNA is TGTGCCAGCAGGGCCACCAGGGACAGATACACAGATACGCAGTATTTT.

Concerning this clonotype itself: A read error may explain this, as a much larger clone is one base away. V usage is TRBV12-3 or TRBV12-4 and J usage is TRBJ2-2; the match to TRBD1 covers 7 bases. The CDR3 is 17 amino acids. J gave up 1 base and V 7 bases, and 12 bases lay outside the gene matches. The CDR3 region is CASTLGTVPLNTGELFF. The CDR3, as DNA: TGTGCCAGCACGTTGGGGACAGTTCCCCTGAACACCGGGGAGCTGTTTTTT.

This sequence joins TRBV11-2 and TRBJ2-3, with a weak D call TRBD2 (5 bases). The germline gives CDR1 SGHAT, CDR2 FQNNGV. The CDR3 extends over 21 amino acids. Trimming took 3 bases from V and 4 from J, leaving 32 bases between them. CDR3 in amino acids: CASSFWFPVRTRFEGPDTQYF. Here the CDR3 DNA reads TGTGCCAGCAGCTTTTGGTTCCCGGTTCGTACCCGGTTCGAGGGCCCAGATACGCAGTATTTT.

The chain is built from TRBV2 and TRBJ2-3; D is uncertain. V gave up 1 base and J gave up 2 bases, with 7 bases separating them. Germline V CDR1 and CDR2: SNHLY, FYNNEI. There are 14 residues in the CDR3. CDR3 region: CASSEGIFTDTQYF. The CDR3 nucleotides read TGTGCCAGCAGTGAAGGCATCTTCACAGATACGCAGTATTTT.

This chain joins TRBV7-8 and TRBJ2-7; possible D gene TRBD1, 6 bases. V lost 4 bases to trimming and J lost 3 bases, with 10 bases between them. This CDR3 contains 13 residues. Germline assignment: CDR1 SGHVS and CDR2 FQNEAQ. The CDR3 DNA reads as TGTGCCAGCAGCTATCAGGGGATCTACGAGCAGTACGTC. Residues: CASSYQGIYEQYV.

This chain uses TRBV6-5 with TRBJ2-1; 8 positions match TRBD2. Looked up from germline, CDR1 is MNHEY and CDR2 is SVGAGI. J gave up 4 bases and V 0 bases, and 5 bases lay outside the gene matches. The CDR3 runs 16 residues. The CDR3 nucleotides are TGTGCCAGCAGTTACTCCGAGCAGCGGGGGTACAATGAGCAGTTCTTC. Protein product: CASSYSEQRGYNEQFF.

The V call is TRBV2, the J call TRBJ1-5; TRBD1 might be the D (6 bases). Trimming removed 3 bases at V and 6 bases at J, with 15 bases between. Looked up from germline, CDR1 is SNHLY and CDR2 is FYNNEI. The CDR3 contains 15 residues. CDR3 protein: CASSDPTGSGQPQHF. The CDR3, as DNA: TGTGCCAGCAGTGATCCAACAGGGAGTGGTCAGCCCCAGCATTTT.

The chain combines TRBV11-2 with TRBJ1-4, with D perhaps matching TRBD1 (6 bases). CDR3 length: 15 residues. Germline V gives CDR1 SGHAT, CDR2 FQNNGV. Between the trimmed V and J ends, which lost 1 base and 8 bases, there was a span of 14 bases. The CDR3 sequence: CASSLVTGQREKLFF. The DNA of the CDR3 is TGTGCCAGCAGCTTAGTGACAGGCCAACGGGAAAAACTGTTTTTT.

There are many counts of this clonotype. The J gene is TRBJ2-5, the V gene TRBV7-8; perhaps TRBD2 as D (5 bases). Trimming removed 1 base at V and 0 bases at J, with 12 bases between. Germline V CDR1 and CDR2: SGHVS, FQNEAQ. There are 16 residues in the CDR3. The DNA of the CDR3 is TGTGCCAGCAGCTTAGTTGGTTTCGGGAACCAAGAGACCCAGTACTTC. Translating it yields CASSLVGFGNQETQYF.

In its sample, this clonotype was seen many times. The J gene is TRBJ1-1, the V gene TRBV11-3; 8 nucleotides align to TRBD1. CDR3 size: 13 residues. The V gene's germline CDR1 is SGHNT and CDR2 YENEEA. The V gene end was trimmed by 5 bases and the J gene end by 5 bases; junction bases not matched to a gene: 4. CDR3 DNA sequence: TGTGCCAGCAGCCCCAGACAGGGGACTGAAGCTTTCTTT. Amino acids: CASSPRQGTEAFF.

The rearrangement joins TRBV6-5 to TRBJ2-1; no reliable D call. Between the trimmed V and J ends, which lost 2 bases and 7 bases, there was a span of 12 bases. The CDR3 is 14 residues long. Germline lookup yields CDR1 MNHEY and CDR2 SVGAGI. The CDR3 is CASSYKSWGNEQFF. In DNA form, the CDR3 reads TGTGCCAGCAGTTACAAATCTTGGGGAAATGAGCAGTTCTTC.

V is TRBV7-9 and J is TRBJ1-5; no clear D gene. The V end was cut by 3 bases, the J end by 7 bases, with 10 bases between. Germline V gene data show CDR1 as SEHNR and CDR2 as FQNEAQ (reference sequence). The CDR3 loop spans 13 amino acids. CDR3 DNA sequence: TGTGCCAGCAGCTTTTTAACGGGGCAGCCCCAGCATTTT. Encoded protein: CASSFLTGQPQHF.

This clonotype was found a few times. The gene calls are TRBV6-1 and TRBJ2-7; either TRBD1 or TRBD2 may fit D (5 bases each). The CDR3 is 14 residues long. V shed 5 bases and J shed 2 bases, with 13 bases lying between them. Germline values: CDR1 MNHNS, CDR2 SASEGT. The CDR3 bases are TGTGCCAGCAGTTCCGGGACCTCTCCCTACGAGCAGTACGTC. It specifies CASSSGTSPYEQYV.

This clonotype has a handful of counts. The V gene is TRBV15, the J gene TRBJ2-5; D uncertain. The V gene's germline CDR1 is LNHNV and CDR2 YYDKDF (reference sequence). Trimming shortened V by 2 bases and J by 1 base, and 2 bases separated the two germline ends. The CDR3 covers 12 residues. CDR3 loop: CATSRLQETQYF. CDR3 in DNA: TGTGCCACCAGCAGACTCCAAGAGACCCAGTACTTC.

This clonotype came up a few times. V gene TRBV12-3 or TRBV12-4 combines with J gene TRBJ2-7; 11 bases map to TRBD2. CDR3 length equals 13 residues. V gave up 10 bases and J gave up 1 base; unmatched junction bases: 3. The CDR3 reads CATRLAGSYEQYF. The DNA of the CDR3 is TGTGCCACAAGACTAGCGGGGTCCTACGAGCAGTACTTC.